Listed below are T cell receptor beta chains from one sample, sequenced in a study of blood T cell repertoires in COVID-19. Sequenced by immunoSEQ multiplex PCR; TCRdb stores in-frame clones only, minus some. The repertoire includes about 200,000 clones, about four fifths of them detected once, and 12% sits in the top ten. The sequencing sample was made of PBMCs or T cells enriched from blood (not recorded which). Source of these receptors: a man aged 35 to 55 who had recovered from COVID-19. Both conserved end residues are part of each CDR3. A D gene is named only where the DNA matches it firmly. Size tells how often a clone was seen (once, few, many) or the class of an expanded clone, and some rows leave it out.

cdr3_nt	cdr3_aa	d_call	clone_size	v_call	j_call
TGCGCCAGCAGCCCTGGGACAGGGGTTGGAGATACGCAGTATTTT	CASSPGTGVGDTQYF	TRBD1	NA	TRBV5-1	TRBJ2-3
TGCGCCAGCAGCCAAGACGGTCAGGGGTTCACCTACGAGCAGTACTTC	CASSQDGQGFTYEQYF	NA	many	TRBV4-1	TRBJ2-7
TGCGCCAGCAGCCAAGATTGGGCAGGGCGCAGCTCCTATAATTCACCCCTCCACTTT	CASSQDWAGRSSYNSPLHF	NA	NA	TRBV4-3	TRBJ1-6
TGTGCCAGCAGTTACTCGAGGGACAGGGGAAGAACTGAAGCTTTCTTT	CASSYSRDRGRTEAFF	TRBD1	NA	TRBV6-2/TRBV6-3	TRBJ1-1
TGTGCCAGCGGATCAGGTGTTTATGGCTACACCTTC	CASGSGVYGYTF	NA	NA	TRBV6-6	TRBJ1-2
TGTGCCATCAGTCCAGACAGGGAAGGAAACACCATATATTTT	CAISPDREGNTIYF	TRBD1	NA	TRBV10-3	TRBJ1-3
TGTGCCAGCAGCGTGCCTAGAGGGAATGAGCAGTTCTTC	CASSVPRGNEQFF	NA	NA	TRBV5-6	TRBJ2-1
TGTGCTAGCAGCTTGGGGAGCGGGAATGAGCAGTTCTTC	CASSLGSGNEQFF	NA	NA	TRBV7-7	TRBJ2-1
TGTGCCACCAGCAGAGGACTAGCGGGAGTAGAGCAGTTCTTC	CATSRGLAGVEQFF	TRBD2	NA	TRBV15	TRBJ2-1
TGTGCCAGTAAGTCTCCAGGGGAGATTACAGATACGCAGTATTTT	CASKSPGEITDTQYF	NA	NA	TRBV19	TRBJ2-3
TGTGCCAGCAGTTACTCGCATCCCGTACAGGGGGTCCAGTTCTTC	CASSYSHPVQGVQFF	TRBD1	once	TRBV6-2/TRBV6-3	TRBJ2-1
TGTGCCAGCAGCAACAGGAACACTGAAGCTTTCTTT	CASSNRNTEAFF	NA	NA	TRBV6-2/TRBV6-3	TRBJ1-1
TGTGCCAGCTCACCGGCCAACACCGGGGAGCTGTTTTTT	CASSPANTGELFF	NA	NA	TRBV18	TRBJ2-2
TGTGCCAGCAGTGGTGCGCGGGAGCAGTTCTTC	CASSGAREQFF	NA	once	TRBV6-2/TRBV6-3	TRBJ2-1
TGCGCCAGCAGCTTGGTGGGGCAACGCGCCACAGATACGCAGTATTTT	CASSLVGQRATDTQYF	NA	NA	TRBV5-1	TRBJ2-3
TGTGCCAGCAGCCCTTCCCGGGGAAATGAGCAGTTCTTC	CASSPSRGNEQFF	NA	NA	TRBV7-8	TRBJ2-1
TGCGCCAGCAGCTTGTTAGGGACAGCGAACACCGGGGAGCTGTTTTTT	CASSLLGTANTGELFF	TRBD1	NA	TRBV5-1	TRBJ2-2
TGTGCCAGCAGCCTCAAAGGAGGGGCACGGTTGTATAGCAATCAGCCCCAGCATTTT	CASSLKGGARLYSNQPQHF	NA	few	TRBV9	TRBJ1-5
TGTGCCAGCAGTTACTCCGGGACAGGCTCTGGAAACACCATATATTTT	CASSYSGTGSGNTIYF	TRBD1	few	TRBV6-5	TRBJ1-3
TGTGCCAGCTCCTCGGGGGGTACTTCCGATACGCAGTATTTT	CASSSGGTSDTQYF	TRBD2	few	TRBV28	TRBJ2-3
TGTGCCAGCACCCCCCGGGGGCGGGAGGACGTGAATGAGCAGTTCTTC	CASTPRGREDVNEQFF	TRBD2	once	TRBV6-2/TRBV6-3	TRBJ2-1
TGCGCCAGCAGCTCCGGACTAGCGGAGAGCACAGATACGCAGTATTTT	CASSSGLAESTDTQYF	TRBD2	few	TRBV5-1	TRBJ2-3
TGTGCCACCCAGCAGAGGTACAGGGCCGAAGAGACCCAGTACTTC	CATQQRYRAEETQYF	NA	NA	TRBV15	TRBJ2-5
TGCGCCAGCAGCCAAAGAGGCGGGAGCTCCTACAATGAGCAGTTCTTC	CASSQRGGSSYNEQFF	TRBD2	NA	TRBV4-3	TRBJ2-1
TGTGCCAGTAGCCCTACAGGACTAGCGGGAGGACTTCGGAATGAGCAGTTCTTC	CASSPTGLAGGLRNEQFF	TRBD2	NA	TRBV19	TRBJ2-1
TGCAGCGTTGACAGGCAGGCGGGCAGCACAGATACGCAGTATTTT	CSVDRQAGSTDTQYF	NA	NA	TRBV29-1	TRBJ2-3
TGTGCCAGCAGTTACTCGGGCGGGTCCTACGAGCAGTACTTC	CASSYSGGSYEQYF	NA	NA	TRBV6-5	TRBJ2-7
TGTGCCAGCTCACCTCCGAATAACAGGGACGAAGCTTTCTTT	CASSPPNNRDEAFF	NA	NA	TRBV18	TRBJ1-1
TGTGCCAGTAGACCGGGACAGGGTTACGGCGGGGAGCTGTTTTTT	CASRPGQGYGGELFF	TRBD1	NA	TRBV19	TRBJ2-2
TGTGCCAGCAGCCCCTCACCTGACGGGGAAGCTTTCTTT	CASSPSPDGEAFF	NA	NA	TRBV7-3	TRBJ1-1
TGTGCCAGCAGCTTATATGCGGGGGGCCCTGGAAACACCATATATTTT	CASSLYAGGPGNTIYF	NA	NA	TRBV11-2	TRBJ1-3
TGTGCCTGGAGTGTAGCTGAGCTACTGTATGGCTACACCTTC	CAWSVAELLYGYTF	NA	NA	TRBV30	TRBJ1-2
TGCGCCAGCAGCTTGGTCGCGGGGAATCAGCCCCAGCATTTT	CASSLVAGNQPQHF	NA	once	TRBV5-1	TRBJ1-5
TGCGCCAGCAGCCAAGATGCCGACTACTCCTACAATGAGCAGTTCTTC	CASSQDADYSYNEQFF	NA	NA	TRBV4-1	TRBJ2-1
TGTGCCAGTAGTATAGATCGGAGGGGAATTGAAGCTTTCTTT	CASSIDRRGIEAFF	NA	NA	TRBV19	TRBJ1-1
TGTGCCAGCAGCTTTTCCCCCCTGCAGCCCCAGCATTTT	CASSFSPLQPQHF	NA	once	TRBV11-1	TRBJ1-5
TGCAGTGCTGCGACAAACCCTGAAGCTTTCTTT	CSAATNPEAFF	NA	NA	TRBV20-1	TRBJ1-1
TGTGCCAGCTCACCACCTGGGGGGTATGAGCAGTTCTTC	CASSPPGGYEQFF	NA	NA	TRBV18	TRBJ2-1
TGTGCCAGCAGCGGACAGGGGGCAGATACGCAGTATTTT	CASSGQGADTQYF	TRBD1	NA	TRBV9	TRBJ2-3
TGTGCCAGCACCCCGGACAGGGGTCAGCCCCAGCATTTT	CASTPDRGQPQHF	TRBD1	NA	TRBV7-8	TRBJ1-5
TGTGCCAGCAGCTTAAGCCAGGGAGAGACCCAGTACTTC	CASSLSQGETQYF	NA	NA	TRBV7-2	TRBJ2-5
TGTGCCAGCAGCCCTAGACTAGCGGGATCCTACGAGCAGTACTTC	CASSPRLAGSYEQYF	TRBD2	NA	TRBV7-8	TRBJ2-7
TGTGCCAGCAGCGAGTTGGGGACAGGGCTAGAGACCCAGTACTTC	CASSELGTGLETQYF	TRBD1	NA	TRBV9	TRBJ2-5
TGTGCCAGCAGCAGCGTCGGGACAGGGTATGGCTACACCTTC	CASSSVGTGYGYTF	TRBD1	once	TRBV7-9	TRBJ1-2
TGTGCCAGCAGTTACGGGGCAGTGAACACTGAAGCTTTCTTT	CASSYGAVNTEAFF	NA	NA	TRBV6-5	TRBJ1-1
TGTGCCAGCAGTCTCCAGACTAGCGGATACAATGAGCAGTTCTTC	CASSLQTSGYNEQFF	TRBD2	NA	TRBV27	TRBJ2-1
TGTGCCAGTAGTATCGGCGTCCACCGGGTCAACTATGGCTACACCTTC	CASSIGVHRVNYGYTF	NA	NA	TRBV19	TRBJ1-2
TGTGCCAGCAGGGAGGGAAATAGCAATCAGCCCCAGCATTTT	CASREGNSNQPQHF	NA	NA	TRBV6-5	TRBJ1-5
TGTGCCAGCAGCCTAATTAGCGGCTTAGCCAAAAACATTCAGTACTTC	CASSLISGLAKNIQYF	NA	NA	TRBV7-8	TRBJ2-4
TGTGGAGGCAGCATGAACACTGAAGCTTTCTTT	CGGSMNTEAFF	NA	NA	TRBV12-2	TRBJ1-1
TGTGCCAGCAGTTCCGACCTTAGCGCATCGCCCCAGCATTTT	CASSSDLSASPQHF	NA	NA	TRBV6-2/TRBV6-3	TRBJ1-5
TGTGCCAGCAGCGTGTGGGCAGGCGATCAGCCCCAGCATTTT	CASSVWAGDQPQHF	NA	NA	TRBV9	TRBJ1-5
TGTGCCAGCAGCACCCTCTCTAGACCCAATACCATATATTTT	CASSTLSRPNTIYF	NA	NA	TRBV28	TRBJ1-3